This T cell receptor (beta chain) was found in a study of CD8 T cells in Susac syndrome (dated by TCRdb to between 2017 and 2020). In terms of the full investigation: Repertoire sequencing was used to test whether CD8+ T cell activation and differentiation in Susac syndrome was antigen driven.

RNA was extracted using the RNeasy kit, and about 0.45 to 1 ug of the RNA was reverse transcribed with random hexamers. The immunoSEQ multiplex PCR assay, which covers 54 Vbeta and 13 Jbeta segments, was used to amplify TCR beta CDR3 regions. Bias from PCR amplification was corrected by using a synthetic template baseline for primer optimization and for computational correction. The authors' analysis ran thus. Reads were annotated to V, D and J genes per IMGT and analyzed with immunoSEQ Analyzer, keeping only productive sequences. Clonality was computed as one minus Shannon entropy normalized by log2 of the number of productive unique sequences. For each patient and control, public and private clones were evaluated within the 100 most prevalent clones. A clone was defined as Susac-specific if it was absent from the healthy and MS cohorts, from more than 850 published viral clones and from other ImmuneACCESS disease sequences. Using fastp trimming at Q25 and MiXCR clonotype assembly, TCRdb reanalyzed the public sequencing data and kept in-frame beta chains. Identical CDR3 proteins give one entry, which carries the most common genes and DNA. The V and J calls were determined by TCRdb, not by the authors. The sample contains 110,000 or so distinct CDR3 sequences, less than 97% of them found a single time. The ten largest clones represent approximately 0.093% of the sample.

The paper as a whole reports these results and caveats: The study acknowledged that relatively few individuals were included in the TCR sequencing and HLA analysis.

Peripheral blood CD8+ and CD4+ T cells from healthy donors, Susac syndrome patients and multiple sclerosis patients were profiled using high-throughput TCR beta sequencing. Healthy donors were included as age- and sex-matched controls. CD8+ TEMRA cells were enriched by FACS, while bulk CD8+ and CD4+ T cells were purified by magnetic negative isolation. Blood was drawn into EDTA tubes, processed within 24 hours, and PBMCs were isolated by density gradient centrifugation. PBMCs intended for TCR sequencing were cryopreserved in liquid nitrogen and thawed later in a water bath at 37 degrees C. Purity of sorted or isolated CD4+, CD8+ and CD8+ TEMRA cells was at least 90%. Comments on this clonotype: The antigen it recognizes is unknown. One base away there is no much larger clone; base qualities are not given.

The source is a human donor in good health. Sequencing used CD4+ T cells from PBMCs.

The CDR3 is CASSSQGLGNEQYF. In nucleotide form, the sequence is TGTGCCAGCAGTTCCCAAGGACTAGGAAACGAGCAGTACTTC. The V and J segments used are TRBV12-3 or TRBV12-4 and TRBJ2-7; the junction holds 7 bases that match TRBD2. The junction shows trimming of 4 bases on V and 5 bases on J, and the gene matches do not reach 8 bases of it. Spanning cysteine to phenylalanine, the CDR3 consists of 14 amino acids. Left in the record is the CDR3 DNA by itself, 42 bases read in frame from the first base.